This TCR beta chain was documented in a study of T cells in Graves' hyperthyroidism and ophthalmopathy. The study's findings and limits: Blood also carried most thyroid clonotypes expanded above 0.001.

This clonotype was counted at least ten times. Its specificity is unknown. This CDR3 spans 14 amino acids. CDR1 SGHTA and CDR2 FQGTGA come from the germline V gene. Trimming removed 6 bases from V and 5 bases from J, with 16 bases in between. Clinical symptoms, serum thyroxine and TRAb, thyroid ultrasound and orbital computed tomography together formed the diagnostic basis. RNA transcripts served as the template for amplifying TCR beta CDR3 regions. Using the HTBI primer set, a first-round RT-PCR was run on the TCR CDR3. TCRdb analysed the multiplex PCR reads with MiXCR anew, one entry per CDR3 protein. The sample lists 600,000 to 750,000 distinct CDR3 sequences; around 15% were seen once.

The receptor's source is a man aged 50 to 59 with Graves' hyperthyroidism. Sequenced material: blood. The chain couples TRBV7-3 to TRBJ1-1, with D possibly being TRBD1 (5 bases). The CDR3 loop reads CASSLTGGGTEAFF. The DNA of the CDR3 is TGTGCCAGCAGTCTCACTGGGGGAGGGACTGAAGCTTTCTTT.